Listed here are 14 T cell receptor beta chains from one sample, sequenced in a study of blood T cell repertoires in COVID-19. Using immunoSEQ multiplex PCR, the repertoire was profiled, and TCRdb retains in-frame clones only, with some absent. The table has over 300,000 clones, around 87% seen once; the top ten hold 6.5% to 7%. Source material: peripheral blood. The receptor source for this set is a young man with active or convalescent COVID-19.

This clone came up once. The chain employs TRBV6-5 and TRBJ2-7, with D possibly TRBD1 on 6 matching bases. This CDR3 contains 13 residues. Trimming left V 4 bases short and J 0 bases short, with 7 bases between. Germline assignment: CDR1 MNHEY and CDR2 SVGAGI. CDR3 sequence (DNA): TGTGCCAGCAGTTCAGGGGACTCCTACGAGCAGTACTTC. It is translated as CASSSGDSYEQYF.

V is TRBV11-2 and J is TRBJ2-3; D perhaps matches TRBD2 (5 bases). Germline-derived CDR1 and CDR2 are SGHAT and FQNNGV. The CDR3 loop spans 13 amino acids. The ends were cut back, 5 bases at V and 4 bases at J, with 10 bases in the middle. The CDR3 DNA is TGTGCCAGCAGCCGAAGCGGCGCAGATACGCAGTATTTT. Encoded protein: CASSRSGADTQYF.

CDR3 loop: CASSPLSSGNTIYF. CDR3 bases: TGCGCCAGCAGCCCATTGTCCTCTGGAAACACCATATATTTT. J is TRBJ1-3 and V is TRBV5-1; no clear D gene. The germline CDR1 and CDR2 sequences are SGHRS and YFSETQ. The length of the CDR3 is 14 residues. V lost 4 bases to trimming and J lost 0 bases, with 8 bases between them.

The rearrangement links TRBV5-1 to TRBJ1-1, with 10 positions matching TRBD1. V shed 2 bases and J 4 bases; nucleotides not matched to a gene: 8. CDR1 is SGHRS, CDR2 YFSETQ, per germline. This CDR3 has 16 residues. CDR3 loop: CASSLYSTGGFTEAFF. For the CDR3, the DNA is TGCGCCAGCAGCTTATACTCGACAGGGGGCTTCACTGAAGCTTTCTTT.

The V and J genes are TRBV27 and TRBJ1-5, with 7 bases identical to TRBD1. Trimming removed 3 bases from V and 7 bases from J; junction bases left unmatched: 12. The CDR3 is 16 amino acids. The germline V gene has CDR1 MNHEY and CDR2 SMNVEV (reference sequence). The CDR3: CASSLGKQGRLQPQHF. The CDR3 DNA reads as TGTGCCAGCAGTTTGGGGAAACAGGGGAGGTTGCAGCCCCAGCATTTT.

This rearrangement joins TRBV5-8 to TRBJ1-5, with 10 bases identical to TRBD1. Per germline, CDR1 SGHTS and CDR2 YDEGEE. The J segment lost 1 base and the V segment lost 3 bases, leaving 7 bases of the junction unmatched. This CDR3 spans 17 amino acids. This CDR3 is CASSSGQGLVSNQPQHF. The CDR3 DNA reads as TGTGCCAGCAGCTCGGGACAGGGGTTAGTAAGCAATCAGCCCCAGCATTTT.

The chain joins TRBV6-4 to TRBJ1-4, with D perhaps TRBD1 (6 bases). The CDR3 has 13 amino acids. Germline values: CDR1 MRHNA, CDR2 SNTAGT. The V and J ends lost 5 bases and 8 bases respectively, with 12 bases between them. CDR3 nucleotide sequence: TGTGCCAGCAGTTCACAGGGTGGCGAAAAACTGTTTTTT. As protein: CASSSQGGEKLFF.

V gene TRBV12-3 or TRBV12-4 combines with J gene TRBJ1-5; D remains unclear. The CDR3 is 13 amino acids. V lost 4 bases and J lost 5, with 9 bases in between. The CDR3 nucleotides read TGTGCCAGCAGTTCACGAGTAGATCAGCCCCAGCATTTT. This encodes CASSSRVDQPQHF.

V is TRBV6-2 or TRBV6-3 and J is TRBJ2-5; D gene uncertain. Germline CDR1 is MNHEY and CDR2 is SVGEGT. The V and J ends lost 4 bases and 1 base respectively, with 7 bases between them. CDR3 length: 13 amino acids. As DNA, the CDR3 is TGTGCCAGCAGTTGGCCGGGCCAAGAGACCCAGTACTTC. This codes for CASSWPGQETQYF.

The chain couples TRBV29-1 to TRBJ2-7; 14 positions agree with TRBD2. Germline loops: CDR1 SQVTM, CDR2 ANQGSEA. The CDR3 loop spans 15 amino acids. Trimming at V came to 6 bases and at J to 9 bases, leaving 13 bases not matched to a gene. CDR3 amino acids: CSVKSGLAGGDRQYF. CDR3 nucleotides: TGCAGCGTAAAGAGCGGACTAGCGGGAGGAGATAGGCAGTACTTC.

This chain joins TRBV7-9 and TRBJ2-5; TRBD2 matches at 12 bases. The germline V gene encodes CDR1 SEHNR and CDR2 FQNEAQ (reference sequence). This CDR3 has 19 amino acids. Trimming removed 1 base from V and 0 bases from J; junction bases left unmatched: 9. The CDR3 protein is CASSLGGWTSGAYQETQYF. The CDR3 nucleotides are TGTGCCAGCAGCTTAGGAGGGTGGACTAGCGGGGCCTACCAAGAGACCCAGTACTTC. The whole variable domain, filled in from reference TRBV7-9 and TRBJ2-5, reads DTGVSQNPRHKITKRGQNVTFRCDPISEHNRLYWYRQTLGQGPEFLTYFQNEAQLEKSRLLSDRFSAERPKGSFSTLEIQRTEQGDSAMYLCASSLGGWTSGAYQETQYFGPGTRLLVL.

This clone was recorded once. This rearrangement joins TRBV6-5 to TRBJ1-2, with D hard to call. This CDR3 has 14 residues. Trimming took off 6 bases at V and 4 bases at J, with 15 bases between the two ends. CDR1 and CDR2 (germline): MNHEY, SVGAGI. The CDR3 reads CASSDARDAYGYTF. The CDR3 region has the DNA TGTGCCAGCAGCGACGCCCGGGATGCCTATGGCTACACCTTC.

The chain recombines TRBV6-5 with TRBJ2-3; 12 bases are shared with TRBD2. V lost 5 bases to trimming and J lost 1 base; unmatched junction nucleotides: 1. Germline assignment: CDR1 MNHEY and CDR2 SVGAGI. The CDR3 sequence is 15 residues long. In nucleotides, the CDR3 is TGTGCCAGCAGTCGACTAGCGGGGGGCACAGATACGCAGTATTTT. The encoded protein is CASSRLAGGTDTQYF.

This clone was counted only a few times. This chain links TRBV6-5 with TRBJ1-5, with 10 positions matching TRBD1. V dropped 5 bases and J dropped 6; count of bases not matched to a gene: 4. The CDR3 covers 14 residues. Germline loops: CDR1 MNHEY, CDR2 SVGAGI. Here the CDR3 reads CASSPRQGAQPQHF. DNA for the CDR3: TGTGCCAGCAGTCCGAGACAGGGGGCTCAGCCCCAGCATTTT.